The table lists the clone carrying this TCR beta chain with a count of one. The sample is drawn from a study of blood T cell repertoires in COVID-19. Generated by immunoSEQ multiplex PCR, the TCRdb table keeps only in-frame clones and is missing some. Of some 150,000 clones in the sample, roughly 85% were seen once. V was clipped by 3 bases and J by 4 bases, with 9 bases between them. The CDR3 has 14 amino acids. CDR1 is SNHLY and CDR2 is FYNNEI in the germline V gene. This clonotype was obtained from a man between 45 and 60 years old with acute or convalescent COVID-19. The sequencing input was peripheral blood. V gene TRBV2 combines with J gene TRBJ2-2, with D possibly being TRBD1 (6 bases). Written as DNA, the CDR3 is TGTGCCAGCAGTGAGACAGGTGCCACCGGGGAGCTGTTTTTT. Protein product: CASSETGATGELFF.